The 31 T cell receptor beta chains presented below share a single source sample, sequenced in a study of beta chain features in type 1 diabetes. Of the isolated RNA, all was reverse transcribed, and so the sequenced material was expressed TCRB transcripts. The table came from immunoSEQ multiplex PCR; TCRdb's copy has only in-frame clones and leaves some out. Of over 700,000 clones listed, 15% to 20% are singletons. The sequencing input was naive CD4+ T cells from blood. The source is a woman under 30 in good health.

As for this clone: Other nucleotide sequences from this sample produce the same CDR3. CDR3 bases: TGTGCCAGCAGCTTGATGGGGGCCGGGGCCAACGTCCTGACTTTC. The encoded protein is CASSLMGAGANVLTF. The genes are TRBV7-9 and TRBJ2-6, with D perhaps matching TRBD1 (6 bases). The V and J ends lost 3 bases and 4 bases respectively, with 10 bases between them. The germline V gene has CDR1 SEHNR and CDR2 FQNEAQ (reference sequence). The CDR3 loop spans 15 amino acids.

This clone was detected a few times. This chain links TRBV5-6 with TRBJ1-1; possible D gene TRBD1, 6 bases. V gave up 4 bases and J gave up 4 bases, with 14 bases separating them. The CDR3 length is 14 residues. CDR1 and CDR2 from the germline V gene are SGHDT and YYEEEE. The CDR3 DNA reads as TGTGCCAGCAGCCGGACAGCCGGCGGCACTGAAGCTTTCTTT. This sequence encodes CASSRTAGGTEAFF. Full variable domain (remainder filled in from reference TRBV5-6 and TRBJ1-1): DAGVTQSPTHLIKTRGQQVTLRCSPKSGHDTVSWYQQALGQGPQFIFQYYEEEERQRGNFPDRFSGHQFPNYSSELNVNALLLGDSALYLCASSRTAGGTEAFFGQGTRLTVV.

This clone was seen a handful of times. J is TRBJ1-5 and V is TRBV6-6; 9 bases fit TRBD1. Trimming at V came to 6 bases and at J to 2 bases, leaving 2 bases not matched to a gene. The CDR3 sequence is 14 residues long. Germline CDR1 MNHNY, CDR2 SVGAGI (reference sequence). As DNA, the CDR3 is TGTGCCAGCAGGGACAGGGGAGGCAATCAGCCCCAGCATTTT. Its protein is CASRDRGGNQPQHF.

This clone has only a few counts. J is TRBJ2-1 and V is TRBV2; weak D call: TRBD1 (5 bases). This CDR3 spans 10 amino acids. Trimming removed 4 bases from V and 15 bases from J, with 10 bases in between. Germline V gives CDR1 SNHLY, CDR2 FYNNEI. The CDR3 spells CASSVGVGFF. CDR3 coding DNA: TGTGCCAGCAGTGTAGGGGTGGGGTTCTTC.

This chain uses TRBV28 with TRBJ2-3; D gene ambiguous. Trimming left V 2 bases short and J 5 bases short, with 11 bases between. Germline V CDR1 and CDR2: MDHEN, SYDVKM. The CDR3 runs 14 residues. CDR3 amino acids: CASSLAGHKDTQYF. In DNA, the CDR3 is TGTGCCAGCAGTTTAGCAGGCCACAAAGATACGCAGTATTTT.

The gene calls are TRBV9 and TRBJ1-6, with TRBD1 matching 8 bases. Germline CDR1 is SGDLS and CDR2 is YYNGEE. The CDR3 is made up of 15 amino acids. Trimming removed 4 bases from V and 7 bases from J; junction bases left unmatched: 7. Written as DNA, the CDR3 is TGTGCCAGCAGCTCCGACAGGGGCGGGAATTCACCCCTCCACTTT. Protein: CASSSDRGGNSPLHF.

This clone has a handful of counts. The V gene is TRBV7-2, the J gene TRBJ2-5; no reliable D call. Trimming pared 5 bases from V and 0 bases from J, leaving 4 bases between. The V gene's germline CDR1 is SGHTA and CDR2 FQGNSA. CDR3 size: 12 residues. The CDR3 protein is CASSRDQETQYF. In DNA, the CDR3 is TGTGCCAGCAGCCGAGACCAAGAGACCCAGTACTTC. Together with reference TRBV7-2 and TRBJ2-5, the CDR3 gives the full variable domain: GAGVSQSPSNKVTEKGKDVELRCDPISGHTALYWYRQSLGQGLEFLIYFQGNSAPDKSGLPSDRFSAERTGGSVSTLTIQRTQQEDSAVYLCASSRDQETQYFGPGTRLLVL.

As DNA, the CDR3 is TGTGCTATCAAGGGAGTAGCCAAAAACATTCAGTACTTC. Residues: CAIKGVAKNIQYF. This chain links TRBV6-5 with TRBJ2-4; tentatively, D is TRBD2 (5 bases). This CDR3 comprises 13 residues. The germline V gene encodes CDR1 MNHEY and CDR2 SVGAGI.

The CDR3 region is CASTLNAPGELFF. For the CDR3, the DNA is TGTGCCAGCACCCTAAACGCTCCCGGGGAGCTGTTTTTT. The genes are TRBV6-5 and TRBJ2-2, with D hard to call. The germline V and J ends were trimmed by 7 bases and 6 bases, with 12 bases remaining between them. Germline-derived CDR1 and CDR2 are MNHEY and SVGAGI. This CDR3 region has 13 residues.

This clone came up many times. The chain uses TRBV21-1 and TRBJ1-3. TRBV21-1 constitutes a pseudogene. CDR3 length: 13 residues. The CDR3: CASSKGERNTIYF. The CDR3 region has the DNA TGTGCCAGCAGCAAAGGTGAAAGAAACACCATATATTTT.

This sequence joins TRBV4-1 and TRBJ2-1; 11 bases are shared with TRBD2. The V gene end was trimmed by 0 bases and the J gene end by 9 bases; junction bases not matched to a gene: 10. The germline gives CDR1 MGHRA, CDR2 YSYEKL. The CDR3 spans 17 residues. The CDR3 sequence is CASSQDLRTSGRPEQFF. CDR3 in DNA: TGCGCCAGCAGCCAAGATCTTAGAACTAGCGGGAGACCTGAGCAGTTCTTC.

As concerns this clone: Likely a read error: the CDR3 ends without its conserved phenylalanine or tryptophan. The chain couples TRBV28 to TRBJ1-2, with D uncertain. The CDR3 runs to 10 residues. Trimming cost V 8 bases and J 5 bases, with 6 bases left between them. The germline CDR1 and CDR2 sequences are MDHEN and SYDVKM. The CDR3 spells CASGEYGYTV. The CDR3 bases are TGTGCCAGCGGGGAATATGGCTACACCGTC.

This chain uses TRBV25-1 with TRBJ1-1, with D maybe TRBD1 (6 bases). CDR1 and CDR2 from the germline V gene are MGHDK and SYGVNS. The CDR3 loop spans 13 amino acids. V was clipped by 5 bases and J by 5 bases, with 12 bases between them. CDR3 residues: CASSNTGRTEAFF. In DNA, the CDR3 is TGTGCCAGCAGTAATACAGGGAGAACTGAAGCTTTCTTT.

This clone has just a few counts. This chain uses TRBV9 with TRBJ2-1; D may be TRBD2 (5 bases). CDR1 is SGDLS and CDR2 is YYNGEE in the germline V gene. Deletions cut 1 base from V and 9 bases from J, with 5 bases between. CDR3 length equals 11 residues. CDR3: CASSVSGEQFF. The CDR3 DNA sequence: TGTGCCAGCAGCGTAAGCGGTGAGCAGTTCTTC.

This rearrangement joins TRBV5-4 to TRBJ2-2; 8 bases match TRBD1. CDR1 is SGHNT and CDR2 is YYREEE in the germline V gene (reference sequence). This CDR3 is built from 17 residues. V shed 1 base and J 5 bases; nucleotides not matched to a gene: 10. In nucleotides, the CDR3 is TGTGCCAGCAGCTTGCCCCGGCAGGGGGCATCTACCGGGGAGCTGTTTTTT. It is translated as CASSLPRQGASTGELFF.

As concerns this clone: The junction shows a germline mismatch at one end, possibly a read error. This chain links TRBV11-2 with TRBJ2-1; no reliable D call. Germline V gene lookup returns CDR1 SGHAT and CDR2 FQNNGV. The CDR3 is made up of 12 amino acids. The CDR3, as DNA: TGTACCAGCAGCTTAGAGTCGCGTCTAGTTTTCTTC. Its protein product is CTSSLESRLVFF. The variable domain in full, completed from reference TRBV11-2 and TRBJ2-1, reads EAGVAQSPRYKIIEKRQSVAFWCNPISGHATLYWYQQILGQGPKLLIQFQNNGVVDDSQLPKDRFSAERLKGVDSTLKIQPAKLEDSAVYLCTSSLESRLVFFGPGTRLTVL.

The chain has TRBV19 and TRBJ2-7; D is undetermined. V dropped 4 bases and J dropped 2 bases, with 15 bases sitting between them. Germline lookup yields CDR1 LNHDA and CDR2 SQIVND (reference sequence). The CDR3 has 15 amino acids. In nucleotides, the CDR3 is TGTGCCAGTAGTACCGGAATAGCTCTCCCCTACGAGCAGTACTTC. Protein product: CASSTGIALPYEQYF.

V usage is TRBV27 and J usage is TRBJ2-6; D not certain. The V gene's germline CDR1 is MNHEY and CDR2 SMNVEV (reference sequence). The CDR3 runs to 15 residues. The V gene lost 4 bases and the J gene lost 1 base, with 8 bases spanning the gap. CDR3 bases: TGTGCCAGCAGTTCAACAGCTTCTGGGGCCAACGTCCTGACTTTC. Protein: CASSSTASGANVLTF.

This clone occurred a few times. The chain joins TRBV6-5 to TRBJ1-1; 7 bases are shared with TRBD1. The germline V gene has CDR1 MNHEY and CDR2 SVGAGI. The CDR3 sequence is 14 residues long. V lost 2 bases and J lost 3; bases outside the gene matches: 3. This CDR3 reads CASSYSDRDTEAFF. The CDR3, as DNA: TGTGCCAGCAGTTACAGCGACAGGGACACTGAAGCTTTCTTT.

This clone was found a few times. J is TRBJ2-2 and V is TRBV7-3, with D unresolved. The CDR3 covers 15 residues. Germline CDR1 and CDR2: SGHTA and FQGTGA. Trimming took 6 bases from V and 0 from J, leaving 11 bases between them. The CDR3 DNA reads as TGTGCCAGCAGGAAGACCGTTCCGAACACCGGGGAGCTGTTTTTT. This encodes CASRKTVPNTGELFF. Filled out from reference TRBV7-3 and TRBJ2-2, the complete variable domain reads GAGVSQTPSNKVTEKGKYVELRCDPISGHTALYWYRQSLGQGPEFLIYFQGTGAADDSGLPNDRFFAVRPEGSVSTLKIQRTERGDSAVYLCASRKTVPNTGELFFGEGSRLTVL.

This clone came up a few times. V is TRBV28 and J is TRBJ2-7, with TRBD2 matching 8 bases. CDR1 is MDHEN, CDR2 SYDVKM, per germline. After removal of 9 bases from V and 3 bases from J, the junction contained 4 bases not matched to a gene. This CDR3 is built from 12 residues. DNA for the CDR3: TGTGCCAGTAGCGGGAATCACTACGAGCAGTACTTC. Protein sequence: CASSGNHYEQYF.

This clone was detected a few times. The J gene is TRBJ2-3, the V gene TRBV7-2, with TRBD2 matching over 15 bases. The V gene end was trimmed by 7 bases and the J gene end by 7 bases; junction bases not matched to a gene: 6. The V gene's germline CDR1 is SGHTA and CDR2 FQGNSA. This CDR3 is 15 amino acids long. CDR3 in DNA: TGTGCCAGCACCCCGGGACTAGCGGGAGGTAATACGCAGTATTTT. The encoded protein is CASTPGLAGGNTQYF.

This clone was recorded only once. V gene TRBV5-6 combines with J gene TRBJ1-4, with a possible D match to TRBD1 (6 bases). In germline, CDR1 is SGHDT, CDR2 YYEEEE. V lost 0 bases and J 7 bases, leaving 13 bases between the germline ends. The CDR3 contains 15 residues. CDR3 nucleotides: TGTGCCAGCAGCTTGGGGCAGGGGTTATTTGAAAAACTGTTTTTT. Protein sequence: CASSLGQGLFEKLFF.

V and J are TRBV10-3 and TRBJ1-5; TRBD1 is a possible D gene (6 bases). The CDR3 length is 17 residues. The germline V and J ends were trimmed by 0 bases and 6 bases, with 18 bases remaining between them. The germline CDR1 and CDR2 sequences are ENHRY and SYGVKD. CDR3 sequence: CAISESLNKQGGQPQHF. The CDR3 DNA reads as TGTGCCATCAGTGAGTCCCTTAATAAACAGGGTGGTCAGCCCCAGCATTTT.

As regards this clone: Being one base from a much bigger clone, this may be a read error. The chain carries TRBV7-3 and TRBJ2-3; D is perhaps TRBD1 or TRBD2 (5 bases each). The germline V gene has CDR1 SGHTA and CDR2 FQGTGA. The CDR3 is 14 amino acids. V shed 2 bases and J shed 1 base, with 7 bases lying between them. The CDR3 loop is CASSLVGGTDTQYF. CDR3 sequence (DNA): TGTGCCAGCAGCTTAGTGGGGGGCACAGATACGCAGTATTTT.

This clone was picked up a small number of times. The chain is built from TRBV27 and TRBJ2-7; D gene ambiguous. V lost 1 base, J lost 2 bases, and 6 bases lay in between. Germline lookup yields CDR1 MNHEY and CDR2 SMNVEV (reference sequence). The CDR3 runs 13 residues. The CDR3 DNA sequence: TGTGCCAGCAGTTTATGGCCTCCCTACGAGCAGTACTTC. It is translated as CASSLWPPYEQYF.

Comment on this clone: Other DNA sequences of this sample code for an identical CDR3. V gene TRBV28 combines with J gene TRBJ2-7, with D tentatively TRBD1 or TRBD2 (5 bases each). Deletions cut 4 bases from V and 3 bases from J, with 7 bases between. In germline, CDR1 is MDHEN, CDR2 SYDVKM. This CDR3 spans 12 amino acids. CDR3 sequence reads: CASSWGSYEQYF. In nucleotides, the CDR3 is TGTGCCAGCAGTTGGGGGAGCTACGAGCAGTACTTC.

This clone was counted only a few times. The rearrangement joins TRBV19 to TRBJ1-5; 9 bases line up with TRBD1. Germline trimming cut 6 bases from V and 5 bases from J; bases unmatched to any gene: 8. Germline lookup yields CDR1 LNHDA and CDR2 SQIVND (reference sequence). The CDR3 covers 15 residues. This CDR3 is CASSQGQGLHQPQHF. The CDR3 nucleotides are TGTGCCAGTAGCCAGGGACAGGGACTCCATCAGCCCCAGCATTTT.

The gene calls are TRBV7-9 and TRBJ1-2; 10 bases are a match to TRBD1. Trimming at V came to 7 bases and at J to 8 bases, leaving 19 bases not matched to a gene. Germline V gives CDR1 SEHNR, CDR2 FQNEAQ (reference sequence). The CDR3 is 17 amino acids. The CDR3 region is CASTRETGGAGLGGYTF. The CDR3 nucleotides read TGTGCCAGCACCAGAGAGACAGGGGGCGCAGGGTTGGGCGGCTACACCTTC.

V usage is TRBV7-2 and J usage is TRBJ2-5, with 7 bases fitting TRBD1. Trimming cost V 5 bases and J 5 bases; bases outside gene matches: 5. This CDR3 is 13 amino acids long. The germline gives CDR1 SGHTA, CDR2 FQGNSA. The CDR3 protein is CASSRQGVETQYF. Written as DNA, the CDR3 is TGTGCCAGCAGCCGACAGGGAGTGGAGACCCAGTACTTC.

The chain is built from TRBV4-1 and TRBJ2-1; D assignment may be TRBD1 or TRBD2 (5 bases each). Germline values: CDR1 MGHRA, CDR2 YSYEKL. The CDR3 has 17 amino acids. V lost 1 base, J lost 1 base, and 14 bases lay in between. CDR3 residues: CASSQASTGASYNEQFF. As DNA, the CDR3 is TGCGCCAGCAGCCAAGCTAGTACCGGGGCATCCTACAATGAGCAGTTCTTC.